This entry lists 26 T cell receptor beta chains sequenced from one sample in a study of T cells after yellow fever vaccination. TCRdb passed the 5' RACE reads through MiXCR, listing each CDR3 protein once. The profile shows about 22,000 distinct CDR3 sequences, 4% to 6% of them singletons. Source: PBMCs, either bulk or a sorted T-cell subset (CD4+, CD8+, memory, or dextramer-sorted; not recorded which), taken 35 to 50 days after the first yellow fever vaccination. The receptor source for this set is a young man who received the YFV17D yellow fever vaccine.

There are many counts of this clonotype. The chain joins TRBV12-3 or TRBV12-4 to TRBJ2-6; D uncertain. This CDR3 spans 13 amino acids. V gave up 3 bases and J gave up 4 bases, with 4 bases separating them. The CDR3 sequence: CASSFVGANVLTF. DNA of the CDR3: TGTGCCAGCAGTTTTGTGGGGGCCAACGTCCTGACTTTC.

V is TRBV5-1 and J is TRBJ2-1, with a possible D match to TRBD1 (5 bases). V was trimmed by 0 bases and J by 6 bases, leaving 16 bases between them. CDR3 length: 16 amino acids. CDR1 SGHRS and CDR2 YFSETQ come from the germline V gene. The CDR3 loop is CASSLGQGTHVNEQFF. The CDR3 DNA sequence: TGCGCCAGCAGCTTGGGGCAGGGAACCCACGTCAATGAGCAGTTCTTC.

The chain joins TRBV3-1 to TRBJ1-1; 7 nucleotides line up with TRBD1. V dropped 6 bases and J dropped 10; count of bases not matched to a gene: 5. Looked up from germline, CDR1 is LGHDT and CDR2 is YNNKEL (reference sequence). The CDR3 is 11 residues long. In DNA, the CDR3 is TGTGCCAGCAGACTTCAGGGGGTAGCTTTCTTT. Translated: CASRLQGVAFF. Supplemented by reference TRBV3-1 and TRBJ1-1, the full variable domain reads DTAVSQTPKYLVTQMGNDKSIKCEQNLGHDTMYWYKQDSKKFLKIMFSYNNKELIINETVPNRFSPKSPDKAHLNLHINSLELGDSAVYFCASRLQGVAFFGQGTRLTVV.

There are many counts of this clonotype. The chain recombines TRBV30 with TRBJ2-7; TRBD2 might be the D (5 bases). The V gene lost 3 bases and the J gene lost 3 bases, with 15 bases spanning the gap. CDR3 size: 14 residues. CDR1 and CDR2 from the germline V gene are GTSNPN and SVGIG (reference sequence). CDR3 in amino acids: CAWRPPGSYYEQYF. The CDR3 nucleotides are TGTGCCTGGAGACCCCCGGGGTCCTACTACGAGCAGTACTTC.

Ten or more counts support this clonotype. This chain joins TRBV3-1 and TRBJ2-7; D may be TRBD1 or TRBD2 (5 bases each). Germline V gene lookup returns CDR1 LGHDT and CDR2 YNNKEL (reference sequence). Trimming stripped 3 bases from V and 6 bases from J, with 15 bases between. The CDR3 has 14 amino acids. CDR3 sequence reads: CASSQDHMGREQYF. Written as DNA, the CDR3 is TGTGCCAGCAGCCAGGACCATATGGGACGCGAGCAGTACTTC.

This clonotype appeared many times. This sequence joins TRBV4-3 and TRBJ2-7; no firm D call. Trimming shortened V by 1 base and J by 3 bases, and 10 bases separated the two germline ends. From germline, CDR1 is LGHNA and CDR2 YSLEER. CDR3 length: 14 amino acids. CDR3 DNA: TGCGCCAGCAGCCAAGGACGTCAGCTCTACGAGCAGTACTTC. Encoded protein: CASSQGRQLYEQYF.

Ten or more counts support this clonotype. The chain uses TRBV7-8 and TRBJ2-7, with D possibly TRBD2 on 5 matching bases. The CDR3 extends over 14 amino acids. Germline CDR1 is SGHVS and CDR2 is FQNEAQ. V gave up 0 bases and J gave up 9 bases, with 15 bases separating them. CDR3 loop: CASSLADGVGRQYV. DNA for the CDR3: TGTGCCAGCAGCTTAGCGGACGGGGTAGGGAGGCAGTACGTC.

This clonotype was detected ten times or more. The chain links TRBV2 to TRBJ1-2; 10 bases line up with TRBD1. J lost 7 bases, V lost 5 bases, and 7 bases had no gene match. The CDR3 runs 14 residues. The germline V gene has CDR1 SNHLY and CDR2 FYNNEI. CDR3 amino acids: CASSRQGAQGGYTF. The CDR3 coding sequence is TGTGCCAGCAGTCGACAGGGGGCGCAGGGTGGCTACACCTTC. The variable domain in full, completed from reference TRBV2 and TRBJ1-2, reads EPEVTQTPSHQVTQMGQEVILRCVPISNHLYFYWYRQILGQKVEFLVSFYNNEISEKSEIFDDQFSVERPDGSNFTLKIRSTKLEDSAMYFCASSRQGAQGGYTFGSGTRLTVV.

This clonotype was seen ten or more times. V is TRBV5-1 and J is TRBJ2-3, with D tentatively TRBD1 (5 bases). CDR3 length: 14 amino acids. Germline-derived CDR1 and CDR2 are SGHRS and YFSETQ. V gave up 2 bases and J gave up 4 bases, with 11 bases separating them. The CDR3 DNA reads TGCGCCAGCAGCTTAGGGGCACCCCCAGATACGCAGTATTTT. Amino acid sequence: CASSLGAPPDTQYF.

The sample holds many counts of this clonotype. This chain links TRBV6-5 with TRBJ2-7, with D possibly being TRBD1 (6 bases). The germline CDR1 and CDR2 sequences are MNHEY and SVGAGI. V dropped 0 bases and J dropped 2 bases, with 11 bases sitting between them. The CDR3 is 15 residues long. The CDR3 protein is CASSYSLDSAYEQYF. The CDR3, as DNA: TGTGCCAGCAGTTACTCCCTGGACAGCGCCTACGAGCAGTACTTC.

This clonotype was seen at least ten times. The V call is TRBV12-3 or TRBV12-4, the J call TRBJ2-6; a weak D match, TRBD2 (6 bases). The CDR3 covers 16 residues. Trimming removed 4 bases from V and 0 bases from J, with 10 bases in between. The CDR3 region has the DNA TGTGCCAGCAGTTCCCCCGGGAGCTCTGGGGCCAACGTCCTGACTTTC. This translates into CASSSPGSSGANVLTF.

This clonotype was recorded many times. The chain combines TRBV5-1 with TRBJ1-3, with a tentative D call TRBD1 (5 bases). The germline CDR1 and CDR2 sequences are SGHRS and YFSETQ. The CDR3 totals 13 residues. V was pared by 7 bases and J by 4 bases, with 12 bases between. CDR3 amino acids: CASAQVGGNTIYF. Here the CDR3 DNA reads TGCGCCAGCGCACAGGTTGGAGGAAACACCATATATTTT.

This clonotype was found many times. The chain joins TRBV5-1 to TRBJ2-4; no clear D. This CDR3 is built from 16 residues. The germline V gene encodes CDR1 SGHRS and CDR2 YFSETQ. V was shortened by 2 bases and J by 0 bases, with 12 bases between the two germline ends. Here the CDR3 reads CASSLNPAGAKNIQYF. The CDR3 nucleotides read TGCGCCAGCAGCTTAAATCCGGCAGGAGCCAAAAACATTCAGTACTTC. Supplemented by reference TRBV5-1 and TRBJ2-4, the full variable domain reads KAGVTQTPRYLIKTRGQQVTLSCSPISGHRSVSWYQQTPGQGLQFLFEYFSETQRNKGNFPGRFSGRQFSNSRSEMNVSTLELGDSALYLCASSLNPAGAKNIQYFGAGTRLSVL.

This clonotype was detected ten times or more. This chain links TRBV29-1 with TRBJ2-1; no clear D. Trimming took off 4 bases at V and 8 bases at J, with 21 bases between the two ends. The CDR3 has 15 amino acids. CDR1 is SQVTM and CDR2 is ANQGSEA in the germline V gene. This chain's CDR3 is CSVGGRGGPPDEQFF. DNA of the CDR3: TGCAGCGTTGGAGGCCGAGGTGGACCCCCTGATGAGCAGTTCTTC.

This clonotype was observed at least ten times. The chain uses TRBV5-1 and TRBJ1-4; D ambiguous. The CDR3 is 15 amino acids. Germline loops: CDR1 SGHRS, CDR2 YFSETQ. V gave up 2 bases and J gave up 6 bases, with 14 bases separating them. The CDR3 nucleotides read TGCGCCAGCAGCTTCTTTCCCGGTGAGGATGAAAAACTGTTTTTT. This sequence encodes CASSFFPGEDEKLFF.

This clonotype occurred many times. V gene TRBV5-4 combines with J gene TRBJ1-1; possibly TRBD1 for D (5 bases). In germline, CDR1 is SGHNT, CDR2 YYREEE (reference sequence). V lost 3 bases, J lost 0 bases, and 12 bases lay in between. The CDR3 loop spans 15 amino acids. The CDR3 sequence is CASSSPDNLNTEAFF. CDR3 coding DNA: TGTGCCAGCAGCTCCCCGGACAACTTGAACACTGAAGCTTTCTTT.

Ten or more counts support this clonotype. The rearrangement uses TRBV4-3 and TRBJ2-1; 13 nucleotides line up with TRBD2. Germline assignment: CDR1 LGHNA and CDR2 YSLEER. CDR3 size: 18 residues. V dropped 1 base and J dropped 9; count of bases not matched to a gene: 12. This CDR3 reads CASSQARLLAGGPGEQFF. DNA of the CDR3: TGCGCCAGCAGCCAAGCCCGACTACTAGCGGGGGGGCCGGGTGAGCAGTTCTTC.

This clonotype was seen many times. The gene calls are TRBV20-1 and TRBJ2-3; D gene ambiguous. CDR1 is DFQATT and CDR2 is SNEGSKA in the germline V gene (reference sequence). There are 14 residues in the CDR3. V was cut by 4 bases and J by 5 bases, with 16 bases left in between. The CDR3 spells CSANLPPSGDTQYF. CDR3 coding DNA: TGCAGTGCTAATCTGCCTCCCTCGGGAGATACGCAGTATTTT.

Many counts were recorded for this clonotype. This chain connects TRBV9 to TRBJ1-5; D is undetermined. Trimming left V 0 bases short and J 4 bases short, with 11 bases between. From germline, CDR1 is SGDLS and CDR2 YYNGEE. The CDR3 runs 15 residues. The CDR3 sequence is CASSVGNRPNQPQHF. DNA for the CDR3: TGTGCCAGCAGCGTAGGCAACAGACCAAATCAGCCCCAGCATTTT.

This clonotype was detected ten times or more. J is TRBJ2-3 and V is TRBV6-2 or TRBV6-3; TRBD1 aligns across 9 bases. This CDR3 comprises 17 residues. Germline values: CDR1 MNHEY, CDR2 SVGEGT. The V segment lost 5 bases and the J segment 4 bases; nucleotides outside the gene matches: 13. Written as DNA, the CDR3 is TGTGCCAGCAGTACTCACCTGGGACAGGGTGGGTCAGATACGCAGTATTTT. Translating gives CASSTHLGQGGSDTQYF.

As regards this clonotype: This clone may be a read error of a much larger clone one base away. The gene calls are TRBV7-6 and TRBJ1-1; D unclear. Trimming removed 1 base from V and 5 bases from J, with 8 bases in between. The CDR3 covers 13 residues. Germline CDR1 and CDR2: SGHVS and FNYEAQ. The CDR3 coding sequence is TGTGCCAGCAGCTTAGGAGAAAGGACTGAAGCTTTCTTT. Amino acid sequence: CASSLGERTEAFF. The full variable domain, rest sourced from reference TRBV7-6 and TRBJ1-1, is GAGVSQSPRYKVTKRGQDVALRCDPISGHVSLYWYRQALGQGPEFLTYFNYEAQQDKSGLPNDRFSAERPEGSISTLTIQRTEQRDSAMYRCASSLGERTEAFFGQGTRLTVV.

This clonotype was counted at least ten times. The chain combines TRBV11-2 with TRBJ2-4; perhaps TRBD1 as D (5 bases). The CDR3 sequence is 18 residues long. Trimming left V 2 bases short and J 0 bases short, with 17 bases between. Germline-derived CDR1 and CDR2 are SGHAT and FQNNGV. CDR3 region: CASSLHFVQALAKNIQYF. The CDR3 region has the DNA TGTGCCAGCAGCTTACATTTCGTACAGGCGCTAGCCAAAAACATTCAGTACTTC.

This clonotype was counted at least ten times. CDR3 in DNA: TGTGCCAGCAGCCGACGCGGCAGGGGGAAAAAAGTGAACACCGGGGAGCTGTTTTTT. This gives the protein CASSRRGRGKKVNTGELFF. This rearrangement joins TRBV7-3 to TRBJ2-2, with 7 bases that match TRBD1. This CDR3 has 19 amino acids. The germline gives CDR1 SGHTA, CDR2 FQGTGA. Losses at the gene ends were 5 bases for V and 1 base for J; bases not matched to a gene: 16.

This clonotype has ten or more counts. This rearrangement joins TRBV23-1 to TRBJ1-4, with D uncertain. TRBV23-1 is noted as an ORF with a role that remains uncertain. The CDR3 length is 14 residues. V shed 4 bases and J shed 8 bases, with 14 bases lying between them. The CDR3 sequence: CASSPGSRKEKLFF. The CDR3 DNA sequence: TGCGCCAGCAGTCCCGGGAGCAGGAAGGAAAAACTGTTTTTT.

This clonotype was counted many times. The V and J genes are TRBV5-1 and TRBJ2-3; TRBD1 agrees at 10 bases. The CDR3 has 15 amino acids. Germline CDR1 reads SGHRS; CDR2 reads YFSETQ. Trimming removed 4 bases from V and 4 bases from J; junction bases left unmatched: 6. CDR3 protein: CASSRRTGGSDTQYF. In DNA form, the CDR3 reads TGCGCCAGCAGCCGTAGGACAGGGGGTTCAGATACGCAGTATTTT.

This clonotype was recorded at least ten times. The chain combines TRBV3-1 with TRBJ2-7; D might be TRBD1 or TRBD2, each matching 6 bases. CDR3 length: 18 residues. Trimming took off 0 bases at V and 2 bases at J, with 20 bases between the two ends. Germline V lookup: CDR1 LGHDT, CDR2 YNNKEL (reference sequence). The CDR3 DNA reads as TGTGCCAGCAGCCAAGATTCGATTCTGGCGGGACATCCCTACGAGCAGTACTTC. Translation gives CASSQDSILAGHPYEQYF.